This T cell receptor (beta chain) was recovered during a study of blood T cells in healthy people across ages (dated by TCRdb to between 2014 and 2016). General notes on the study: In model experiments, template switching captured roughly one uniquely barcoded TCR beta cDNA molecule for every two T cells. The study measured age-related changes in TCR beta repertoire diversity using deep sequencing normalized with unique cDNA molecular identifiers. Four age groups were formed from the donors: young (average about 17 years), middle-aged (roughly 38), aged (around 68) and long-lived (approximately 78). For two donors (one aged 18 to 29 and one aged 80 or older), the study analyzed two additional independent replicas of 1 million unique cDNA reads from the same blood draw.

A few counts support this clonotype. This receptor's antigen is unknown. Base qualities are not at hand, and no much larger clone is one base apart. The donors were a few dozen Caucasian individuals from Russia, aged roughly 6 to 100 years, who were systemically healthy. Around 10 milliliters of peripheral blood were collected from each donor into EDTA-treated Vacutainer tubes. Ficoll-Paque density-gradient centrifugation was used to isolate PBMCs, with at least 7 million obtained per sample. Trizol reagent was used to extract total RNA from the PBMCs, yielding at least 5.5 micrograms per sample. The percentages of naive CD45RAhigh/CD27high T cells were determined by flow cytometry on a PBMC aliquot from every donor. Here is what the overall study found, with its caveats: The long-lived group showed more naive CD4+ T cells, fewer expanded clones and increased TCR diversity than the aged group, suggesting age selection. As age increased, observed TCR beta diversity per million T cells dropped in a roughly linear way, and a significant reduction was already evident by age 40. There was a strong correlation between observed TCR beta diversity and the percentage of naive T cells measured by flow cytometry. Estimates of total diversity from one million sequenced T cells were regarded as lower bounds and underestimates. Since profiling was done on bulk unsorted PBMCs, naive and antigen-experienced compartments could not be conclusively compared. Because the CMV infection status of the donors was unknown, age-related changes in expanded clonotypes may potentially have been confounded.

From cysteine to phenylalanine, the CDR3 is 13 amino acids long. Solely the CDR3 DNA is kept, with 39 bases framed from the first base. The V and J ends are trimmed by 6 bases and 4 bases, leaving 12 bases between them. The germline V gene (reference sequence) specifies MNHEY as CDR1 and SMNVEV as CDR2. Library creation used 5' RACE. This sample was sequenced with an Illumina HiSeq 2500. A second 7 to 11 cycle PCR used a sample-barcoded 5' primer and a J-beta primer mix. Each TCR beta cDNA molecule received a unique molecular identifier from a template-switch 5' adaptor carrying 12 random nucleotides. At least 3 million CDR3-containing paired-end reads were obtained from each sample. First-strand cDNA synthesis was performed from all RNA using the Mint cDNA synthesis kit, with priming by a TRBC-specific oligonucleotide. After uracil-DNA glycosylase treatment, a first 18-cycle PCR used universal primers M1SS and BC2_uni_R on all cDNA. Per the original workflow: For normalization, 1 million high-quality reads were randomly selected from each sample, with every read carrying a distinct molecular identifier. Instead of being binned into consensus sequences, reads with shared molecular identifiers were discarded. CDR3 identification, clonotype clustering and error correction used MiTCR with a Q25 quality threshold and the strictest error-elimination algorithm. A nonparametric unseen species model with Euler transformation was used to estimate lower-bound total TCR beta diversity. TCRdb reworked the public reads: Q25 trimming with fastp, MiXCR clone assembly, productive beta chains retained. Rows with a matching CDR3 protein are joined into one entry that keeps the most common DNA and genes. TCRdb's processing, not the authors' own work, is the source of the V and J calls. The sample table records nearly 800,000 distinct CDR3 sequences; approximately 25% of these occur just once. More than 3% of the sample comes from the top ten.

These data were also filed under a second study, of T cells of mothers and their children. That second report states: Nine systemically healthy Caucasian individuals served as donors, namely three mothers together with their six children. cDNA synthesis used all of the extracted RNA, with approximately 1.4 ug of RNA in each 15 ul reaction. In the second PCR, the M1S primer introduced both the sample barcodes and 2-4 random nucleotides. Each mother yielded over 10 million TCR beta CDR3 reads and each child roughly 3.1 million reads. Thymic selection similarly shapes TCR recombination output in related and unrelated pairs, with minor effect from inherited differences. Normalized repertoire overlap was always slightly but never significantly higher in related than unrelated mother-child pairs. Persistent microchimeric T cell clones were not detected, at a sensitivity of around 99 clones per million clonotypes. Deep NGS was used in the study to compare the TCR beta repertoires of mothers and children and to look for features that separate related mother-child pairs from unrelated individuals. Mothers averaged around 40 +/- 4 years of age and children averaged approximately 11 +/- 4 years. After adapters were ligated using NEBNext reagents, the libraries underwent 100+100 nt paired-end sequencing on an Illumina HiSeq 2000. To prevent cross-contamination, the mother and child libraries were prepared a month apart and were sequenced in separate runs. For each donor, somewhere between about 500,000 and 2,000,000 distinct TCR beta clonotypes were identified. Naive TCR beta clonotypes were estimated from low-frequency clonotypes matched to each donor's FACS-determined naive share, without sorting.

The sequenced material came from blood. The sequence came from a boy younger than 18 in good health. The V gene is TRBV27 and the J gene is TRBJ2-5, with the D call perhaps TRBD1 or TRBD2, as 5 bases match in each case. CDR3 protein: CASRLGVGETQYF. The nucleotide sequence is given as TGTGCCAGCAGACTAGGGGTAGGAGAGACCCAGTACTTC.